This T cell receptor (beta chain) was documented in a study of OX40 agonist ivuxolimab in advanced cancers. The sample holds one count of this clone. The CDR3 is 13 amino acids. Germline CDR1 KGHSH, CDR2 LQKENI. V dropped 3 bases and J dropped 7 bases, with 11 bases sitting between them. TCRdb keeps only in-frame clones here, not all; method: immunoSEQ multiplex PCR. This table has 150,000 to 190,000 clones, around 94% appearing once. The V and J genes are TRBV18 and TRBJ2-3; D gene uncertain. The origin of this receptor is an adult with an advanced solid tumor such as melanoma, head and neck, liver or kidney cancer. The sample in question was CD4+ or CD8+ T cells sorted from blood, obtained in a trial of the OX40 agonist ivuxolimab. CDR3 amino acids: CASSPEERYTQYF. The CDR3 nucleotides are TGTGCCAGCTCACCCGAGGAAAGATATACGCAGTATTTT.